The 2 T cell receptor beta chains presented below share a single source sample, sequenced in a study of T-cell reconstitution after alpha-beta-depleted transplantation in children. For TCRbeta, the library was prepared with unique molecular identifiers. TCRdb re-derived calls from the PCR reads in MiXCR, one entry per CDR3 protein. This sample has approximately 250,000 distinct CDR3 sequences; about 8.8% occur once, and the top ten carry about 5%. Sequences were derived from PBMCs from the stem cell graft donor, sampled from the stem cell graft. The source of these receptors is a human donor who donated a stem cell graft to a child with SCID.

This sequence joins TRBV28 and TRBJ1-1; no firm D call. V was shortened by 2 bases and J by 0 bases, with 7 bases between the two germline ends. Germline V lookup: CDR1 MDHEN, CDR2 SYDVKM. This CDR3 contains 14 residues. CDR3 protein: CASSLTRLNTEAFF. The CDR3 region has the DNA TGTGCCAGCAGTTTAACACGGCTGAACACTGAAGCTTTCTTT.

This chain connects TRBV27 to TRBJ1-5; D gene uncertain. V dropped 2 bases and J dropped 2 bases, with 10 bases sitting between them. The germline gives CDR1 MNHEY, CDR2 SMNVEV (reference sequence). The length of the CDR3 is 15 residues. CDR3 sequence reads: CASSLNGERNQPQHF. In DNA, the CDR3 is TGTGCCAGCAGTTTAAACGGGGAGCGCAATCAGCCCCAGCATTTT.